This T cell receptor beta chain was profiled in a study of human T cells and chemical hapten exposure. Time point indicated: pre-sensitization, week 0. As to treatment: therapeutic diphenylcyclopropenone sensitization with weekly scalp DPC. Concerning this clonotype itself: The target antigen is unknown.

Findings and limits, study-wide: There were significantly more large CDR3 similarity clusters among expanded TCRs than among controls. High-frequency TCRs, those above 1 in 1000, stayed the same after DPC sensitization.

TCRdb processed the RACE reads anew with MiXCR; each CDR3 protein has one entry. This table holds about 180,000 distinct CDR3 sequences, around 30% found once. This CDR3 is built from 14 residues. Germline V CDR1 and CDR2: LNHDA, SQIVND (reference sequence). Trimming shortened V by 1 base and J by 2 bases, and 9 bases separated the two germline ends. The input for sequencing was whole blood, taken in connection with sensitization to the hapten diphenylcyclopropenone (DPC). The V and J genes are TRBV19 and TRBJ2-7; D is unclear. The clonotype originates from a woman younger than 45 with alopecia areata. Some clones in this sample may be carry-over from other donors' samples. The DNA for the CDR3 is TGTGCCAGTAGTATAGGCGGCTTGACCTACGAGCAGTACTTC. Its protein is CASSIGGLTYEQYF.